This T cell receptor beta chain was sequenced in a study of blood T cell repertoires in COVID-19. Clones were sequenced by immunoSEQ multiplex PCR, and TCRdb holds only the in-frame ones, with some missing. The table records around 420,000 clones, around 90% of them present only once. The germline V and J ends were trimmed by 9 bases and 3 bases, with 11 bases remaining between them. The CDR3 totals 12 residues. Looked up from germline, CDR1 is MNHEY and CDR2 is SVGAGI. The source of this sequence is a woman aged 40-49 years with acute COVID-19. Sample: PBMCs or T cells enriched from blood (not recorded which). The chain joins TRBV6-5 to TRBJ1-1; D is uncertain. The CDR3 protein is CASHHRDTEAFF. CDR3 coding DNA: TGTGCCAGTCATCACCGGGACACTGAAGCTTTCTTT.